These 16 T cell receptor beta chains were sequenced from one sample in a study of radiotherapy plus CTLA-4 blockade in lung cancer. The table came from immunoSEQ multiplex PCR; TCRdb's copy has only in-frame clones and leaves some out. Of 62,000 or so clones listed, roughly 85% are singletons. This sample comprised peripheral blood, obtained from a patient treated with radiotherapy plus ipilimumab. These receptors were taken from a human donor with non-small cell lung cancer who had a complete response to radiotherapy plus ipilimumab.

The sample holds a few counts of this clone. The chain has TRBV2 and TRBJ2-1; 9 nucleotides match TRBD1. Germline CDR1 SNHLY, CDR2 FYNNEI. Germline trimming cut 6 bases from V and 8 bases from J; bases unmatched to any gene: 5. The CDR3 runs to 13 residues. The DNA of the CDR3 is TGTGCCAGCAGCCTGACAGGGGGAGATGAGCAGTTCTTC. Translated: CASSLTGGDEQFF.

The chain carries TRBV6-5 and TRBJ1-3; D gene uncertain. CDR1 and CDR2 from the germline V gene are MNHEY and SVGAGI. Trimming removed 6 bases at V and 0 bases at J, with 12 bases between. The CDR3 runs to 15 residues. The CDR3 here is CASSPTWHSGNTIYF. The CDR3 nucleotides are TGTGCCAGCAGCCCTACTTGGCACTCTGGAAACACCATATATTTT.

J is TRBJ2-1 and V is TRBV14, with D perhaps TRBD2 (5 bases). The V and J ends lost 4 bases and 4 bases respectively, with 14 bases between them. CDR1 is SGHDN, CDR2 FVKESK, per germline. This CDR3 spans 15 amino acids. CDR3 nucleotide sequence: TGTGCCAGCAGCCTTGGGGAGTCCCGTTACAATGAGCAGTTCTTC. Translating it yields CASSLGESRYNEQFF. Full variable domain (missing parts from reference TRBV14 and TRBJ2-1): EAGVTQFPSHSVIEKGQTVTLRCDPISGHDNLYWYRRVMGKEIKFLLHFVKESKQDESGMPNNRFLAERTGGTYSTLKVQPAELEDSGVYFCASSLGESRYNEQFFGPGTRLTVL.

The genes are TRBV2 and TRBJ2-1, with 7 nucleotides matching TRBD2. This CDR3 is built from 11 residues. V shed 6 bases, J shed 12 bases, and the junction held 5 bases outside the gene matches. Germline V gene data show CDR1 as SNHLY and CDR2 as FYNNEI. The CDR3 DNA sequence: TGTGCCAGCAGGAAGCGGGGTTGGCAGTTCTTC. It translates to CASRKRGWQFF.

V is TRBV19 and J is TRBJ1-6, with a possible D match to TRBD1 (5 bases). Deletions cut 5 bases from V and 9 bases from J, with 14 bases between. Germline V gene data show CDR1 as LNHDA and CDR2 as SQIVND (reference sequence). The CDR3 covers 14 residues. The CDR3 protein is CASSQLRDLSPLHF. The CDR3 bases are TGTGCCAGTAGTCAACTTAGGGACCTTTCACCCCTCCACTTT.

This clone was seen a handful of times. This rearrangement joins TRBV6-5 to TRBJ2-1; D unclear. V lost 0 bases, J lost 8 bases, and 14 bases lay in between. In germline, CDR1 is MNHEY, CDR2 SVGAGI. This CDR3 contains 15 residues. The CDR3 coding sequence is TGTGCCAGCAGTTACTCGGGGTCACGTTGGGATGAGCAGTTCTTC. Its translation is CASSYSGSRWDEQFF.

This chain connects TRBV13 to TRBJ1-1; D gene unclear. Trimming removed 5 bases from V and 7 bases from J, with 11 bases in between. The CDR3 loop spans 12 amino acids. Looked up from germline, CDR1 is PRHDT and CDR2 is FYEKMQ (reference sequence). CDR3 loop: CASSRLGLEAFF. The DNA for the CDR3 is TGTGCCAGCAGCCGTCTGGGTCTTGAAGCTTTCTTT.

The J gene is TRBJ2-2, the V gene TRBV6-6; 7 nucleotides line up with TRBD1. Germline assignment: CDR1 MNHNY and CDR2 SVGAGI (reference sequence). The CDR3 is made up of 16 amino acids. The J segment lost 4 bases and the V segment lost 7 bases, leaving 12 bases of the junction unmatched. CDR3 loop: CASTDRRQSTTGELFF. CDR3 bases: TGTGCCAGCACGGACAGGAGACAATCGACCACCGGGGAGCTGTTTTTT.

Remarks on this clone: Its ends do not fully match the called genes, so a read error is possible. The chain recombines TRBV7-7 with TRBJ2-2; weak D call: TRBD2 (6 bases). The CDR3 is made up of 14 amino acids. Germline loops: CDR1 SSHAT, CDR2 FNYEAQ (reference sequence). The CDR3 region is CASSLGRGTGELFF. CDR3 bases: TGTGCTAGCAGCTTAGGTCGGGGGACCGGGGAGCTGTTTTTT.

The chain links TRBV7-8 to TRBJ1-2, with 10 bases identical to TRBD1. Germline assignment: CDR1 SGHVS and CDR2 FQNEAQ. The V and J ends lost 3 bases and 0 bases, in that order; junction bases with no gene match: 7. The CDR3 covers 17 residues. The CDR3 protein is CASSLGQGTNTNYGYTF. CDR3 nucleotides: TGTGCCAGCAGCTTGGGACAGGGGACAAATACTAACTATGGCTACACCTTC.

The sample holds one count of this clone. The chain couples TRBV6-5 to TRBJ1-5; no reliable D call. Germline CDR1 is MNHEY and CDR2 is SVGAGI. The CDR3 runs 13 residues. V lost 2 bases and J lost 3, with 5 bases in between. The CDR3 loop reads CASSYQFNQPQHF. The CDR3, as DNA: TGTGCCAGCAGTTACCAATTCAATCAGCCCCAGCATTTT.

This clone came up a few times. V and J are TRBV27 and TRBJ2-5; 8 positions match TRBD2. Germline-derived CDR1 and CDR2 are MNHEY and SMNVEV (reference sequence). Trimming at V came to 4 bases and at J to 2 bases, leaving 9 bases not matched to a gene. This CDR3 contains 16 residues. The CDR3 coding sequence is TGTGCCAGCAGTTCCCGGGGCGGGGGGAGTCAAGAGACCCAGTACTTC. Encoded protein: CASSSRGGGSQETQYF.

The genes are TRBV19 and TRBJ1-5, with TRBD1 as a possible D gene (5 bases). With 5 bases removed from V and 0 bases from J, the gap between germline ends came to 14 bases. The CDR3 is made up of 16 amino acids. CDR1 is LNHDA, CDR2 SQIVND, per germline (reference sequence). CDR3 in amino acids: CASSSWTGGSNQPQHF. The CDR3 DNA reads as TGTGCCAGTAGTTCATGGACGGGGGGTAGCAATCAGCCCCAGCATTTT.

The chain couples TRBV9 to TRBJ2-4; D is uncertain. Trimming cost V 3 bases and J 9 bases, with 16 bases left between them. The germline CDR1 and CDR2 sequences are SGDLS and YYNGEE. The CDR3 loop spans 14 amino acids. This CDR3 reads CASSAPGQIGIQYF. The CDR3 coding sequence is TGTGCCAGCAGCGCACCGGGCCAGATAGGCATTCAGTACTTC.

The chain is built from TRBV12-5 and TRBJ1-1, with 8 bases lining up with TRBD1. The CDR3 length is 20 residues. Trimming cost V 2 bases and J 0 bases; bases outside gene matches: 17. Germline V gene sequence: CDR1 LGHNT, CDR2 FRNRAP. The CDR3 loop reads CASGLSLGQGAHEMNTEAFF. The CDR3 DNA is TGTGCTAGTGGTTTGTCCCTAGGGCAGGGGGCCCATGAGATGAACACTGAAGCTTTCTTT. The full variable domain, with the rest looked up from reference TRBV12-5 and TRBJ1-1, is DARVTQTPRHKVTEMGQEVTMRCQPILGHNTVFWYRQTMMQGLELLAYFRNRAPLDDSGMPKDRFSAEMPDATLATLKIQPSEPRDSAVYFCASGLSLGQGAHEMNTEAFFGQGTRLTVV.

The gene calls are TRBV7-8 and TRBJ1-2; 9 bases agree with TRBD1. V shed 5 bases, J shed 6 bases, and the junction held 7 bases outside the gene matches. CDR3 length equals 14 residues. The germline V gene encodes CDR1 SGHVS and CDR2 FQNEAQ. In nucleotides, the CDR3 is TGTGCCAGCAGCCGCCGGGACAGGGAGAATGGCTACACCTTC. Encoded protein: CASSRRDRENGYTF.